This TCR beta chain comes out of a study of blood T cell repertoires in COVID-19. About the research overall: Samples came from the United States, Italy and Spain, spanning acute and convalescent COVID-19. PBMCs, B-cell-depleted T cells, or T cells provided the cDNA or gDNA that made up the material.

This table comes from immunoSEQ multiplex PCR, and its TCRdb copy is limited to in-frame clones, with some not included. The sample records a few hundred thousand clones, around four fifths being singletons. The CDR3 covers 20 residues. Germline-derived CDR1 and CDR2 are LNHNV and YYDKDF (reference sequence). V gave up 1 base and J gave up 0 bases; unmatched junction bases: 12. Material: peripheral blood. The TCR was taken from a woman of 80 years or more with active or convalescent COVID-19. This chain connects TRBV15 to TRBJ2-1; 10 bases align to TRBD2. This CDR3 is CATSRGPAGGPGSSYNEQFF. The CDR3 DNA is TGTGCCACCAGCAGAGGTCCAGCGGGAGGGCCGGGGAGCTCCTACAATGAGCAGTTCTTC.